Listed below are T cell receptor beta chains from one sample, sequenced in a study of shared clonotypes between healthy human individuals. Data came from immunoSEQ multiplex PCR; TCRdb stores just in-frame clones and leaves some out. Here the sample spans around 2,000,000 clones, over 85% being singletons. The sample taken for sequencing was naive CD8+ T cells sorted from blood. The receptor source for this set is a man aged 18 to 30 in good health. The CDR3 runs from the conserved cysteine through the conserved F or W. The order of the fields is V gene, clone size, D gene, J gene, CDR3 DNA, CDR3 protein. The D gene is left open where the match is weak. Where a row states a size, it is once, few, many or the class of an expanded clone; other rows omit it.

>TRBV9|once|TRBD2|TRBJ2-7
TGTGCCAGCAGCGTAGTTGGGCTAGCGGGAGACTACGAGCAGTACTTC
CASSVVGLAGDYEQYF
>TRBV19|.|.|TRBJ1-5
TGTGCCAGTAGCCGGGACCTTGAAATGCAGCCCCAGCATTTT
CASSRDLEMQPQHF
>TRBV10-3|.|.|TRBJ1-4
TGTGCCATCAGTGACAGTCTAGTCTTCGCAACTAATGAAAAACTGTTTTTT
CAISDSLVFATNEKLFF
>TRBV7-9|.|.|TRBJ2-7
TGTGCCAGCTCTCCCCCCGGCTCACAGTCGTCCTACGAGCAGTACTTC
CASSPPGSQSSYEQYF
>TRBV18|.|.|TRBJ1-6
TGTGCCAGCTCACCGCCGTGGGGAGCCTCCCCGAATTCACCCCTCCACTTT
CASSPPWGASPNSPLHF
>TRBV27|.|TRBD2|TRBJ2-5
TGTGCCAGCAGTCGAAAATATAGCGGGAGTATCGAGACCCAGTACTTC
CASSRKYSGSIETQYF
>TRBV5-1|.|TRBD1|TRBJ1-1
TGCGCCAGCAGCCCAGGGACAGGGTCGGCCACTGAAGCTTTCTTT
CASSPGTGSATEAFF
>TRBV27|once|.|TRBJ1-5
TGTGCCAGCAGCTCGCCGGGTCAGCCCCAGCATTTT
CASSSPGQPQHF
>TRBV6-6|.|TRBD1|TRBJ1-5
TGTGCCAGCAGTTACGGGACAGGGGGAAATCAGCCCCAGCATTTT
CASSYGTGGNQPQHF
>TRBV27|.|TRBD1|TRBJ1-5
TGTGCCAGCAGAGACAGGGGAAATCAGCCCCAGCATTTT
CASRDRGNQPQHF
>TRBV28|.|TRBD1|TRBJ1-2
TGTGCCAGCAGTTTCCCCGACAGGGCTCCAGGCTACACCTTC
CASSFPDRAPGYTF
>TRBV6-6|.|TRBD1|TRBJ1-2
TGTGCCAGCAGTCAAGTCACGGGACAGATCTATGGCTACACCTTC
CASSQVTGQIYGYTF
>TRBV4-3|.|.|TRBJ2-7
TGCGCCAGCAGCCAAGGAAGGACGTTCGACGAGCAGTACTTC
CASSQGRTFDEQYF
>TRBV27|.|.|TRBJ1-5
TGTGCCAGCAGTTACGGGGTAGCGGGCAATCAGCCCCAGCATTTT
CASSYGVAGNQPQHF
>TRBV4-2|few|.|TRBJ1-1
TGTGCCAGCAGCGAACTGGGGGCTATCGGACGGGACATCTCAGCTTTCTTT
CASSELGAIGRDISAFF
>TRBV1|.|.|TRBJ1-1
TGCACCAGCAGCCAGGGGACAGGAAACAGGGACACTGAAGCTTTCTTT
CTSSQGTGNRDTEAFF
>TRBV9|.|TRBD2|TRBJ2-1
TGTGCCAGCAGCCCCCAGCGGGGGGGGGACAATGAGCAGTTCTTC
CASSPQRGGDNEQFF
>TRBV7-7|.|TRBD2|TRBJ2-1
TGTGCTAGCAGCTTAGCGGGAGGAAACTACAATGAGCAGTTCTTC
CASSLAGGNYNEQFF
>TRBV30|.|.|TRBJ1-1
TGTGCCTGGAGTGGTGTAGTCCAGAACACTGAAGCTTTCTTT
CAWSGVVQNTEAFF
>TRBV30|few|.|TRBJ2-7
TGTGCCTGGAGTTCGGGCTACGAGCAGTACTTC
CAWSSGYEQYF
>TRBV9|.|.|TRBJ2-5
TGTGCCAGCAGCGAACCGCTCTCCGGGGCCAAAGAGACCCAGTACTTC
CASSEPLSGAKETQYF
>TRBV19|.|TRBD1|TRBJ1-4
TGTGCCAGTAGTATGGGGCGGACAGGGATTGAAAAACTGTTTTTT
CASSMGRTGIEKLFF
>TRBV7-9|.|TRBD1|TRBJ2-5
TGTGCCAGCAGCTTAATACTCGGACAGGGGCTAGAGACCCAGTACTTC
CASSLILGQGLETQYF
>TRBV2|once|.|TRBJ2-7
TGTGCCAGCAGTGTTGGGCAGCACTACGAGCAGTACTTC
CASSVGQHYEQYF
>TRBV7-8|.|TRBD1|TRBJ1-1
TGTGCCAGCAGCCCCAGGGGGCTAGGGACTGAAGCTTTCTTT
CASSPRGLGTEAFF
>TRBV27|.|.|TRBJ1-5
TGTGCCAGCAGTTTCGGGGGGTCGGGTCAGCCCCAGCATTTT
CASSFGGSGQPQHF
>TRBV19|.|.|TRBJ1-1
TGTGCCAGTATAGGTGAGAACACTGAAGCTTTCTTT
CASIGENTEAFF
>TRBV30|.|TRBD2|TRBJ2-3
TGTGCCTGGAGTGTAGGAGCAGAGCGGGGTACAGATACGCAGTATTTT
CAWSVGAERGTDTQYF
>TRBV10-1|.|.|TRBJ2-7
TGCGCCAGCAGTGACCTACCGGGGGTTATCCCCTACGAGCAGTACTTC
CASSDLPGVIPYEQYF
>TRBV9|.|.|TRBJ2-6
TGTGCCAGCAGCGTAGCCGGGTCTGGGGCCAACGTCCTGACTTTC
CASSVAGSGANVLTF
>TRBV4-1|.|TRBD2|TRBJ2-7
TGCGCCAGCAGCCCCCCTGGGGGGGGGACCTCTTACGAGCAGTACTTC
CASSPPGGGTSYEQYF
>TRBV27|.|TRBD1|TRBJ2-3
TGTGCCAGCAGTACCTGGACAGGGTTACCTCAGCGCACAGATACGCAGTATTTT
CASSTWTGLPQRTDTQYF
>TRBV5-4|.|.|TRBJ1-1
TGTGCCAGCAGCCCGGGTGGCACTGAAGCTTTCTTT
CASSPGGTEAFF
>TRBV4-3|once|.|TRBJ2-7
TGCGCCAGCAGCCAAGATTTTGGGTACGAGCAGTACTTC
CASSQDFGYEQYF
>TRBV6-5|.|.|TRBJ2-5
TGTGCCAGCTCTTGGGGATTACAAGAGACCCAGTACTTC
CASSWGLQETQYF
>TRBV27|.|.|TRBJ2-3
TGTGCCAGCAGTTCCCCTGACTCGGATACGCAGTATTTT
CASSSPDSDTQYF
>TRBV5-8|.|TRBD1|TRBJ2-7
TGTGCCAGCAGCCCCGGGACAGGGGGCAACGAGCAGTACTTC
CASSPGTGGNEQYF
>TRBV10-1|.|.|TRBJ2-3
TGCGCCAGCAGCACCGGGACTGGGACAGATACGCAGTATTTT
CASSTGTGTDTQYF
>TRBV28|.|TRBD2|TRBJ2-5
TGTGCCAGCAGCGGGGGAGCGGGGCAAGAGACCCAGTACTTC
CASSGGAGQETQYF
>TRBV27|.|.|TRBJ2-2
TGTGCCAGCATATCAGGCCAGGGACTTTTCGGCACCGGGGAGCTGTTTTTT
CASISGQGLFGTGELFF
>TRBV28|.|TRBD1|TRBJ1-1
TGTGCCAGCAGTTTAGGGACAGGAAGGAACACTGAAGCTTTCTTT
CASSLGTGRNTEAFF
>TRBV7-8|once|.|TRBJ2-4
TGTGCCAGCAGGCCCGCGGGTACCAAAAACATTCAGTACTTC
CASRPAGTKNIQYF
>TRBV9|.|TRBD1|TRBJ1-2
TGTGCCAGCAGCCCTCGGACAGGGGAAGGCTATGGCTACACCTTC
CASSPRTGEGYGYTF
>TRBV19|.|TRBD2|TRBJ2-1
TGTGCCAGCCAAAGGCTCGACGGGGGGACCTACAATGAGCAGTTCTTC
CASQRLDGGTYNEQFF
>TRBV18|.|.|TRBJ2-7
TGTGCCAGCTCACCTATTACTGACACCGTCTACGAGCAGTACTTC
CASSPITDTVYEQYF
>TRBV9|.|TRBD2|TRBJ2-2
TGTGCCAGCAGCGTAGAGGGCGGGAGGGTTAACACCGGGGAGCTGTTTTTT
CASSVEGGRVNTGELFF
>TRBV27|.|.|TRBJ2-1
TGTGCCAGCAGTTTATTAGAATCCAATGAGCAGTTCTTC
CASSLLESNEQFF
>TRBV27|.|.|TRBJ1-1
TGTGCCAGCCCCTTTAGTGTTGACACTGAAGCTTTCTTT
CASPFSVDTEAFF
>TRBV27|.|.|TRBJ2-5
TGTGCCAGCAGTTCTGGGGGAGGGGGTCAAGAGACCCAGTACTTC
CASSSGGGGQETQYF
>TRBV5-4|.|.|TRBJ2-3
TGTGCCAGCAGCGGGGCAGTGTCCGGGCTCGATACGCAGTATTTT
CASSGAVSGLDTQYF
>TRBV7-9|once|TRBD2|TRBJ2-1
TGTGCCAGTAACGATGGGGCTAGCGGGAGGAATGAGCAGTTCTTC
CASNDGASGRNEQFF
>TRBV7-7|once|TRBD1|TRBJ2-7
TGTGCTAGCAGCCTGGACAGGGGCTACGAGCAGTACTTC
CASSLDRGYEQYF
>TRBV19|.|TRBD1|TRBJ2-7
TGTGCCAGTAGTCCAGACCGGGACAGATCCTACGAGCAGTACTTC
CASSPDRDRSYEQYF
>TRBV4-1|.|TRBD2|TRBJ2-1
TGCGCCAGCAGCCAAGAATTAAGGGATAGCGGGAACAATGAGCAGTTCTTC
CASSQELRDSGNNEQFF
>TRBV7-7|.|TRBD1|TRBJ2-2
TGTGCTAGCAGCTTAGGGACAGTCGGATGGGCCGGGGAGCTGTTTTTT
CASSLGTVGWAGELFF
>TRBV2|.|TRBD2|TRBJ2-7
TGTGCCAGCAGTTTCGGGACTAGGGTTGAGGACGAGCAGTACTTC
CASSFGTRVEDEQYF
>TRBV28|.|TRBD1|TRBJ2-7
TGTGCCAGCAGACCGGGACAGGGAAGGGTCGAGCAGTACTTC
CASRPGQGRVEQYF
>TRBV5-4|.|TRBD1|TRBJ2-7
TGTGCCACATCCGACAGGGGCGGCTACGAGCAGTACTTC
CATSDRGGYEQYF
>TRBV2|.|.|TRBJ2-7
TGTGCCAGCATGGACAGATCCTACGAGCAGTACTTC
CASMDRSYEQYF
>TRBV6-1|.|.|TRBJ2-4
TGTGCCAGCAGTGCCCACTCAGGCGAGGGCTTAAACATTCAGTACTTC
CASSAHSGEGLNIQYF